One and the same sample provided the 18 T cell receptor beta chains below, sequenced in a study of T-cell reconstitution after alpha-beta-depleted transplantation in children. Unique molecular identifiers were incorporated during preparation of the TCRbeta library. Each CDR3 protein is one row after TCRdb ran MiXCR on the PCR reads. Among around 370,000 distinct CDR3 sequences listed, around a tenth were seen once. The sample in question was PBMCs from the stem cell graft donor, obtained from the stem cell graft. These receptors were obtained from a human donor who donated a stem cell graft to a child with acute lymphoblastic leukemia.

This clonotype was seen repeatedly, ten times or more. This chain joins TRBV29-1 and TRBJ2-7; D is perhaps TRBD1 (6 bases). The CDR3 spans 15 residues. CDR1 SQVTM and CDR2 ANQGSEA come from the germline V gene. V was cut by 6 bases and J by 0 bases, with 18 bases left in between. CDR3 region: CSVESGTFSSYEQYF. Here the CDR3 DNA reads TGCAGCGTGGAGTCCGGGACATTTAGCTCCTACGAGCAGTACTTC.

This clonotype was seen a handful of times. The CDR3: CASSTVGGPTEEAETEAFF. CDR3 nucleotide sequence: TGCGCCAGCAGCACCGTGGGGGGCCCCACGGAAGAAGCGGAAACTGAAGCTTTCTTT. The chain couples TRBV5-1 to TRBJ1-1; TRBD1 might be the D (6 bases). Trimming cost V 4 bases and J 5 bases, with 30 bases left between them. This CDR3 spans 19 amino acids. The germline V gene encodes CDR1 SGHRS and CDR2 YFSETQ.

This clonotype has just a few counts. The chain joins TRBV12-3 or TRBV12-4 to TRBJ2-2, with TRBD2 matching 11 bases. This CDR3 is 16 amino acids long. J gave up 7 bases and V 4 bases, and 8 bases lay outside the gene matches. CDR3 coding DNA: TGTGCCAGCAGTTATACTAGCGGGAGTAGAGTCGGGGAGCTGTTTTTT. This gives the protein CASSYTSGSRVGELFF.

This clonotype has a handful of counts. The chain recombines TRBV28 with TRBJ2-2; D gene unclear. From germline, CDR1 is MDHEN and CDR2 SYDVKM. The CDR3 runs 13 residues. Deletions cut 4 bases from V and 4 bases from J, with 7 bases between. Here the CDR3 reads CASSSPSTGELFF. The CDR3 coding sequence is TGTGCCAGCAGTTCCCCTAGCACCGGGGAGCTGTTTTTT.

The CDR3 loop is CASSLPAYEQYF. The CDR3 bases are TGTGCCAGCAGTTTACCCGCCTACGAGCAGTACTTC. The chain has TRBV12-3 or TRBV12-4 and TRBJ2-7; D not certain. Trimming cost V 2 bases and J 2 bases, with 4 bases left between them. This CDR3 has 12 residues.

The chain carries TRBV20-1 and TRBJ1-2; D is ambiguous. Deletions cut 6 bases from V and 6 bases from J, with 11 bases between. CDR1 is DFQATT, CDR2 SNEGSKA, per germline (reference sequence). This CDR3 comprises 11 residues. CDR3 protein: CSATRLDGYTF. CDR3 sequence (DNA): TGCAGTGCAACACGACTCGATGGCTACACCTTC.

The CDR3: CASSLVGSGELFF. Here the CDR3 DNA reads TGCGCCAGCAGCTTGGTTGGGTCCGGGGAGCTGTTTTTT. The rearrangement links TRBV5-1 to TRBJ2-2; D gene unclear. The germline V gene encodes CDR1 SGHRS and CDR2 YFSETQ. Trimming took off 0 bases at V and 6 bases at J, with 6 bases between the two ends. The CDR3 loop spans 13 amino acids.

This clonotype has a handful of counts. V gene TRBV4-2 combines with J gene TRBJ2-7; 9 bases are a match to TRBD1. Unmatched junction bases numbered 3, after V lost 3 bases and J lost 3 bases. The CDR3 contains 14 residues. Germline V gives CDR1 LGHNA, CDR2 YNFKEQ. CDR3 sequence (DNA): TGTGCCAGCAGCCATCCGGGACAGGGCTACGAGCAGTACTTC. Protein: CASSHPGQGYEQYF.

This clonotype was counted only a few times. Here the CDR3 reads CASSLARGQEKLFF. The CDR3 DNA is TGTGCCAGCAGCTTAGCCAGGGGGCAAGAAAAACTGTTTTTT. The chain has TRBV7-9 and TRBJ1-4; 8 bases agree with TRBD1. V lost 0 bases and J lost 8; bases outside the gene matches: 2. The CDR3 has 14 residues. CDR1 and CDR2 (germline): SEHNR, FQNEAQ (reference sequence).

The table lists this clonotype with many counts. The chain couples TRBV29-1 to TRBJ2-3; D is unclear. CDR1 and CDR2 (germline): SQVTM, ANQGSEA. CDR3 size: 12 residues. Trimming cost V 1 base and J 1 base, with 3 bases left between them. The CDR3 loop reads CSVEVGTDTQYF. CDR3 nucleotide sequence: TGCAGCGTTGAAGTGGGCACAGATACGCAGTATTTT.

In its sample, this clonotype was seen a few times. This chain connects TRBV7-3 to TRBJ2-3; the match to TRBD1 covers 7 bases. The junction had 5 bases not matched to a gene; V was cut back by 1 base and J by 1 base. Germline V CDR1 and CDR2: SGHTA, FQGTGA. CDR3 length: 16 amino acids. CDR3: CASSLNGQGGTDTQYF. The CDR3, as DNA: TGTGCCAGCAGCTTAAATGGGCAGGGGGGCACAGATACGCAGTATTTT.

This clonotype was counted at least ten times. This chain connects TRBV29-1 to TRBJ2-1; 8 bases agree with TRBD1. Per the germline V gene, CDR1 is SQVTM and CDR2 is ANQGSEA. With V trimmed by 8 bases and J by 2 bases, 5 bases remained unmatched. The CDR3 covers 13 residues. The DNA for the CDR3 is TGCAGCATGGACAGGGACCCCTACAATGAGCAGTTCTTC. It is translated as CSMDRDPYNEQFF.

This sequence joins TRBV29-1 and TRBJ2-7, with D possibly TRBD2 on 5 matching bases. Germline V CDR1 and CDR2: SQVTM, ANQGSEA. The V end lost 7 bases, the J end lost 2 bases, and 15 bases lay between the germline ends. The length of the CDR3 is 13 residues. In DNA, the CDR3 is TGCAGCGCCTCTGCCGGACTTGCCTACGAGCAGTACTTC. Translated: CSASAGLAYEQYF.

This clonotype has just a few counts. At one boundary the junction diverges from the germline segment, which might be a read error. The CDR3 protein is CATSHGQETQYF. The DNA of the CDR3 is TGTGCCACCAGTCACGGCCAAGAGACCCAGTACTTC. The chain is built from TRBV10-3 and TRBJ2-5; D ambiguous. Germline V lookup: CDR1 ENHRY, CDR2 SYGVKD. The CDR3 length is 12 residues.

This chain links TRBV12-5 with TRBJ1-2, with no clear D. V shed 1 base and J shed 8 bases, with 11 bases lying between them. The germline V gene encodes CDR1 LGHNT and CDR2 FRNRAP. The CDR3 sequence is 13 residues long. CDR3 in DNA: TGTGCTAGTGGTTTGGGCAGGACCAGCGGCTACACCTTC. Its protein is CASGLGRTSGYTF.

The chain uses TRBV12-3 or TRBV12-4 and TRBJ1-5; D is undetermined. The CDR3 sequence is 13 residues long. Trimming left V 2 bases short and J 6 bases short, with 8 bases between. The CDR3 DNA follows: TGTGCCAGCAGTTTACCGGGTTCTCAGCCCCAGCATTTT. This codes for CASSLPGSQPQHF.

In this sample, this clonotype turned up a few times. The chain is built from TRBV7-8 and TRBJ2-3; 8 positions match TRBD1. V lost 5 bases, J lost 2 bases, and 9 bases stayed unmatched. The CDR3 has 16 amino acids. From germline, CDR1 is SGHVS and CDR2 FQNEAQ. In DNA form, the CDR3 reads TGTGCCAGCAGCCCGGGGGCGGGACAGGTCACAGATACGCAGTATTTT. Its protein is CASSPGAGQVTDTQYF.

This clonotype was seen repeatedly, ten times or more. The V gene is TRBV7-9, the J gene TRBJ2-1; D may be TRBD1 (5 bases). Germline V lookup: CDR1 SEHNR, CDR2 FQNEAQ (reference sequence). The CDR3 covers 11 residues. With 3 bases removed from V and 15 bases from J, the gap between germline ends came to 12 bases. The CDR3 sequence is CASSFLGQAFF. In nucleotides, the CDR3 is TGTGCCAGCAGCTTCCTAGGACAAGCGTTCTTC.